The source of this T cell receptor (beta chain) is a study of blood T cell repertoires in COVID-19. At the level of the study: From T cells, B-cell-depleted T cells, or PBMCs came the material, which was cDNA or gDNA.

Individuals aged about 18 to 89 years were recruited from roughly 23 US areas. Clinical history as reported by participants underpinned cohort assignment. The authors' processing: Reference gene primers were amplified, and this amplification served to estimate nucleated cell counts. Produced via immunoSEQ multiplex PCR; TCRdb's table is partial and in-frame only. The V and J calls and clone size come from that table; D and trimming were worked out from the DNA. This sample has more than 350,000 clones, with approximately 90% found just once. The TCR originated in a woman in her late teens or twenties who had been exposed to COVID-19. The sequencing input was PBMCs or T cells enriched from blood (not recorded which).

This CDR3 reads CASRPAPTSGQGAETQYF. The DNA for the CDR3 is TGTGCCAGCAGACCCGCCCCAACATCGGGACAGGGGGCGGAGACCCAGTACTTC. This chain uses TRBV5-4 with TRBJ2-5; 12 bases line up with TRBD1. V lost 5 bases to trimming and J lost 5 bases; unmatched junction nucleotides: 16. Per the germline V gene, CDR1 is SGHNT and CDR2 is YYREEE (reference sequence). The CDR3 runs to 18 residues.